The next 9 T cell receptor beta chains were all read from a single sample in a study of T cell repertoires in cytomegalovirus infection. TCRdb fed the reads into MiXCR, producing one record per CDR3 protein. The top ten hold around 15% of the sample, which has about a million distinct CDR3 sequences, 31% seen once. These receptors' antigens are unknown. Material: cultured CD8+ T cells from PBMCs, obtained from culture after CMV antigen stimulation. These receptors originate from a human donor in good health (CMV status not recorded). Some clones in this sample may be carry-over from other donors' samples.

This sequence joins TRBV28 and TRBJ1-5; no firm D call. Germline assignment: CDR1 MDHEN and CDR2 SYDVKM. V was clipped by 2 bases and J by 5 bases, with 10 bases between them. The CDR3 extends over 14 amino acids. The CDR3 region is CASSLRGFDQPQHF. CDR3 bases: TGTGCCAGCAGTTTACGTGGTTTTGATCAGCCCCAGCATTTT.

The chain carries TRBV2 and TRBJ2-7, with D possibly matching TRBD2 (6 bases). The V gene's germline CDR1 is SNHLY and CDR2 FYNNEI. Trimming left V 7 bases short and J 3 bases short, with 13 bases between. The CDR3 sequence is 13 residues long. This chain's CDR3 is CASIGGVSYEQYF. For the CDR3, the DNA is TGTGCCAGCATAGGAGGGGTGAGCTACGAGCAGTACTTC.

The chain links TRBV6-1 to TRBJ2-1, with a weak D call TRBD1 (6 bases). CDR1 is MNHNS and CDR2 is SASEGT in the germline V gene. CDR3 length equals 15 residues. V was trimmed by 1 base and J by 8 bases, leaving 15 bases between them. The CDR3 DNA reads TGTGCCAGCAGTGAAGGCAGGGGTGGGTACGATGAGCAGTTCTTC. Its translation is CASSEGRGGYDEQFF.

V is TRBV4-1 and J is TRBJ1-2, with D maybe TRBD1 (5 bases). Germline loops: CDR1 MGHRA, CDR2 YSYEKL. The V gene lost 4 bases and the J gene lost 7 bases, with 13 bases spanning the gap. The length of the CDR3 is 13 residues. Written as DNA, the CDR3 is TGCGCCAGCAGCCCTCGTGGAGGGGCTGGCTACACCTTC. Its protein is CASSPRGGAGYTF.

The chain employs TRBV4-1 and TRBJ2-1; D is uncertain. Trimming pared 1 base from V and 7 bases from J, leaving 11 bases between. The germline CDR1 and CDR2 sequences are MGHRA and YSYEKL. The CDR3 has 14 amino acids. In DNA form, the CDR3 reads TGCGCCAGCAGCCAAGGACCGGGTGGGAATGAGCAGTTCTTC. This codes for CASSQGPGGNEQFF.

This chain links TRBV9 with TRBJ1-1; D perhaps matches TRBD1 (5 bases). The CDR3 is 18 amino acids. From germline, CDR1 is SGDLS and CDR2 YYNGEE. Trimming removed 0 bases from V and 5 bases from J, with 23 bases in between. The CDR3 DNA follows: TGTGCCAGCAGCGTAGCAGGTACAGGCGGGGGGTTCGGAACTGAAGCTTTCTTT. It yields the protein CASSVAGTGGGFGTEAFF. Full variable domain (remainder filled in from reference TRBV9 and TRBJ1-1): DSGVTQTPKHLITATGQRVTLRCSPRSGDLSVYWYQQSLDQGLQFLIQYYNGEERAKGNILERFSAQQFPDLHSELNLSSLELGDSALYFCASSVAGTGGGFGTEAFFGQGTRLTVV.

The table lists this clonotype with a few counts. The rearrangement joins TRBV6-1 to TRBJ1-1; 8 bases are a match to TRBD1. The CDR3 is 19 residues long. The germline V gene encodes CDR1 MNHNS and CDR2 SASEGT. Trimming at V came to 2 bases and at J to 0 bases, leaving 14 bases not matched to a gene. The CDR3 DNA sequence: TGTGCCAGCAGTGAACTCGGGACAGGAGACATCTACATGAACACTGAAGCTTTCTTT. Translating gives CASSELGTGDIYMNTEAFF.

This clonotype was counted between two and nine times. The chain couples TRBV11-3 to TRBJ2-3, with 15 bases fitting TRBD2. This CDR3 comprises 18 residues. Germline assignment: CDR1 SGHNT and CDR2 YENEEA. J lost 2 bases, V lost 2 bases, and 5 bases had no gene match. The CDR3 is CASSLFGLAGGDTDTQYF. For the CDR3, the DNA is TGTGCCAGCAGCTTATTCGGACTAGCGGGGGGGGACACAGATACGCAGTATTTT.

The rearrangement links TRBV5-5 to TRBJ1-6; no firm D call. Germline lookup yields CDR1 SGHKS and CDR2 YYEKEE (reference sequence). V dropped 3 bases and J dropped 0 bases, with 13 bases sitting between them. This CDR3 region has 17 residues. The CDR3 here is CASSSLFRSSYNSPLHF. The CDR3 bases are TGTGCCAGCAGCTCCCTTTTTAGGAGCTCCTATAATTCACCCCTCCACTTT.